The source of this T cell receptor (beta chain) is a study of shared clonotypes between healthy human individuals. Deep level was the assay's run setting. Method: immunoSEQ multiplex PCR; TCRdb's copy keeps in-frame clones and lacks some. The sample has approximately 720,000 clones, 92% seen once. Broader study findings: Of the naive CD4 clonotypes, around 4.7% were shared across several donors.

This CDR3 comprises 12 residues. Trimming pared 0 bases from V and 9 bases from J, leaving 9 bases between. Germline values: CDR1 LGHNA, CDR2 YNFKEQ. A word on this clone: Its target is unknown.

Naivety among CD8 cells was defined by CD45RO negativity and positive CCR7 selection, thereby excluding terminally differentiated effector memory CD45RA+ cells. The J gene is TRBJ2-7, the V gene TRBV4-2, with D tentatively TRBD1 (5 bases). Sequenced sample: naive CD8+ T cells sorted from blood. The sequence was obtained from a man aged 30 to 45 in good health. This CDR3 is CASSQEGVWQYF. As DNA, the CDR3 is TGTGCCAGCAGCCAAGAAGGGGTTTGGCAGTACTTC.